These 19 T cell receptor beta chains share one sample of origin, sequenced in a study of T cell changes during pregnancy in multiple sclerosis. Assay used: immunoSEQ multiplex PCR; TCRdb lists only in-frame clones, some missing. The repertoire has more than 45,000 clones, roughly 92% of them found once; the top ten carry around 0.58%. The sequencing used CD4+ T cells from peripheral blood mononuclear cells, collected in the second trimester of pregnancy. These receptors originate from a female donor with multiple sclerosis, enrolled in a pregnancy study.

CDR3 amino acids: CASSKTGSSYNEQFF. The CDR3 DNA is TGTGCCAGCAGCAAAACAGGGAGCTCCTACAATGAGCAGTTCTTC. J is TRBJ2-1 and V is TRBV11-3, with D perhaps matching TRBD1 (6 bases). Germline loops: CDR1 SGHNT, CDR2 YENEEA. The CDR3 has 15 residues. Between the trimmed V and J ends, which lost 5 bases and 0 bases, there was a span of 11 bases.

J is TRBJ1-2 and V is TRBV13, with D possibly being TRBD1 (5 bases). The CDR3 covers 14 residues. Germline V CDR1 and CDR2: PRHDT, FYEKMQ (reference sequence). V was shortened by 1 base and J by 6 bases, with 12 bases between the two germline ends. The CDR3 loop reads CASSLVAGVHGYTF. DNA for the CDR3: TGTGCCAGCAGCTTAGTAGCGGGGGTGCATGGCTACACCTTC.

The chain has TRBV28 and TRBJ1-3; perhaps TRBD1 as D (6 bases). V lost 6 bases to trimming and J lost 0 bases, with 18 bases between them. The CDR3 length is 17 residues. Germline V gene data show CDR1 as MDHEN and CDR2 as SYDVKM. CDR3 in DNA: TGTGCCAGCAGCAGTCAGGGGAGCATTCTCTCTGGAAACACCATATATTTT. It codes for CASSSQGSILSGNTIYF.

The chain recombines TRBV5-6 with TRBJ1-1; a possible D gene is TRBD1 (6 bases). Trimming removed 6 bases from V and 5 bases from J, with 23 bases in between. This CDR3 contains 16 residues. Germline CDR1 and CDR2: SGHDT and YYEEEE. The CDR3, as DNA: TGTGCCAGCACCTTTAGTTTTACAGGGAGGGGGACTGAAGCTTTCTTT. Its translation is CASTFSFTGRGTEAFF.

This clone showed up just once. The rearrangement links TRBV25-1 to TRBJ2-3; 8 bases align to TRBD2. The length of the CDR3 is 15 residues. The germline CDR1 and CDR2 sequences are MGHDK and SYGVNS. V was pared by 5 bases and J by 0 bases, with 4 bases of the junction left unmatched. This CDR3 reads CASSSGGGSTDTQYF. The CDR3 coding sequence is TGTGCCAGCAGTTCAGGCGGGGGGAGCACAGATACGCAGTATTTT.

The V and J genes are TRBV30 and TRBJ1-5; weak D call: TRBD1 (6 bases). V was shortened by 1 base and J by 1 base, with 14 bases between the two germline ends. This CDR3 has 16 residues. The germline CDR1 and CDR2 sequences are GTSNPN and SVGIG (reference sequence). The CDR3 coding sequence is TGTGCCTGGAGTGCCCCGGGGGGGCGAAGCAATCAGCCCCAGCATTTT. It codes for CAWSAPGGRSNQPQHF.

V is TRBV19 and J is TRBJ2-5; TRBD2 is a possible D gene (6 bases). The CDR3 loop spans 14 amino acids. Between the trimmed V and J ends, which lost 4 bases and 5 bases, there was a span of 14 bases. Germline V lookup: CDR1 LNHDA, CDR2 SQIVND (reference sequence). Here the CDR3 reads CASSTPGAGETQYF. CDR3 nucleotide sequence: TGTGCCAGTAGTACTCCGGGAGCCGGGGAGACCCAGTACTTC. Full variable domain (outside the CDR3, taken from reference TRBV19 and TRBJ2-5): DGGITQSPKYLFRKEGQNVTLSCEQNLNHDAMYWYRQDPGQGLRLIYYSQIVNDFQKGDIAEGYSVSREKKESFPLTVTSAQKNPTAFYLCASSTPGAGETQYFGPGTRLLVL.

The sample holds one count of this clone. The chain has TRBV7-9 and TRBJ2-7; 8 bases agree with TRBD1. V lost 3 bases to trimming and J lost 2 bases; unmatched junction nucleotides: 3. Per the germline V gene, CDR1 is SEHNR and CDR2 is FQNEAQ (reference sequence). The CDR3 covers 14 residues. Here the CDR3 DNA reads TGTGCCAGCAGCTTCCGGACAGGGACCTACGAGCAGTACTTC. Its translation is CASSFRTGTYEQYF.

The V and J genes are TRBV7-9 and TRBJ1-6; D is uncertain. V was clipped by 5 bases and J by 4 bases, with 15 bases between them. This CDR3 is built from 16 residues. CDR1 is SEHNR, CDR2 FQNEAQ, per germline (reference sequence). In DNA, the CDR3 is TGTGCCAGCAGCCCCCTCTCCGTCCCTTATAATTCACCCCTCCACTTT. Protein: CASSPLSVPYNSPLHF.

The chain joins TRBV5-6 to TRBJ1-5, with a tentative D call TRBD1 (6 bases). In germline, CDR1 is SGHDT, CDR2 YYEEEE. The ends were cut back, 1 base at V and 2 bases at J, with 13 bases in the middle. This CDR3 contains 16 residues. CDR3: CASSLLGGTGNQPQHF. The CDR3 DNA is TGTGCCAGCAGCTTGTTAGGGGGTACGGGCAATCAGCCCCAGCATTTT.

The chain links TRBV12-5 to TRBJ2-1; tentatively, D is TRBD2 (5 bases). The V gene's germline CDR1 is LGHNT and CDR2 FRNRAP. Trimming took 5 bases from V and 8 from J, leaving 16 bases between them. The CDR3 totals 14 residues. CDR3 region: CASGLGLATDEQFF. CDR3 nucleotides: TGTGCTAGTGGTCTGGGCCTAGCAACGGATGAGCAGTTCTTC.

The chain recombines TRBV9 with TRBJ2-3, with TRBD2 identical over 7 bases. V gave up 3 bases and J gave up 2 bases; unmatched junction bases: 3. The germline CDR1 and CDR2 sequences are SGDLS and YYNGEE. This CDR3 spans 14 amino acids. As DNA, the CDR3 is TGTGCCAGCAGCGCGCGGGGGTTCACAGATACGCAGTATTTT. It specifies CASSARGFTDTQYF.

This clone was seen only once. The V gene is TRBV2, the J gene TRBJ2-2; 9 bases align to TRBD2. Germline values: CDR1 SNHLY, CDR2 FYNNEI. CDR3 length: 15 amino acids. Unmatched junction bases numbered 2, after V lost 5 bases and J lost 1 base. The CDR3 nucleotides are TGTGCCAGCAGTCTAGCGGGGCAGAACACCGGGGAGCTGTTTTTT. Protein sequence: CASSLAGQNTGELFF.

This sequence joins TRBV7-9 and TRBJ2-4; 7 nucleotides align to TRBD1. CDR3 length equals 14 residues. Unmatched junction bases numbered 4, after V lost 4 bases and J lost 4 bases. Germline assignment: CDR1 SEHNR and CDR2 FQNEAQ (reference sequence). The DNA of the CDR3 is TGTGCCAGCAGCTCGACAGGGAGTAAAAACATTCAGTACTTC. This codes for CASSSTGSKNIQYF.

This clone has just one count. V gene TRBV2 combines with J gene TRBJ2-5; D perhaps matches TRBD2 (6 bases). This CDR3 contains 13 residues. Germline V CDR1 and CDR2: SNHLY, FYNNEI. Trimming pared 5 bases from V and 5 bases from J, leaving 12 bases between. CDR3 in DNA: TGTGCCAGCAGTCGGCAGGGAGGTGAGACCCAGTACTTC. Protein: CASSRQGGETQYF.

The chain recombines TRBV19 with TRBJ2-1; maybe TRBD2 (5 bases). Looked up from germline, CDR1 is LNHDA and CDR2 is SQIVND (reference sequence). The CDR3 is 15 residues long. The V gene lost 10 bases and the J gene lost 6 bases, with 22 bases spanning the gap. CDR3 in amino acids: CATRIGLAGGNEQFF. The CDR3 nucleotides are TGTGCCACCCGTATCGGGCTAGCAGGAGGCAATGAGCAGTTCTTC.

The chain joins TRBV6-6 to TRBJ2-7, with 7 nucleotides matching TRBD2. The CDR3 spans 13 residues. Germline CDR1 MNHNY, CDR2 SVGAGI (reference sequence). The J segment lost 4 bases and the V segment lost 8 bases, leaving 8 bases of the junction unmatched. CDR3 bases: TGTGCCAGCGCTGGCGGGGGTTTGTACGAGCAGTACTTC. Residues: CASAGGGLYEQYF.

The chain is built from TRBV1 and TRBJ2-5; the table names TRBD2, a call not compared with the DNA. TRBV1 is classified as a pseudogene. This CDR3 has 15 residues. The chain's CDR3 is CTSSQDRLAAETQYF. For the CDR3, the DNA is TGCACCAGCAGCCAAGATCGCTTAGCGGCAGAGACCCAGTACTTC.

The table lists this clone with a count of one. V and J are TRBV29-1 and TRBJ2-7, with TRBD1 matching over 8 bases. The germline V gene encodes CDR1 SQVTM and CDR2 ANQGSEA. The V segment lost 3 bases and the J segment 4 bases; nucleotides outside the gene matches: 5. This CDR3 has 13 residues. Here the CDR3 reads CSVEGQVPYEQYF. CDR3 nucleotide sequence: TGCAGCGTTGAGGGACAGGTTCCTTACGAGCAGTACTTC.